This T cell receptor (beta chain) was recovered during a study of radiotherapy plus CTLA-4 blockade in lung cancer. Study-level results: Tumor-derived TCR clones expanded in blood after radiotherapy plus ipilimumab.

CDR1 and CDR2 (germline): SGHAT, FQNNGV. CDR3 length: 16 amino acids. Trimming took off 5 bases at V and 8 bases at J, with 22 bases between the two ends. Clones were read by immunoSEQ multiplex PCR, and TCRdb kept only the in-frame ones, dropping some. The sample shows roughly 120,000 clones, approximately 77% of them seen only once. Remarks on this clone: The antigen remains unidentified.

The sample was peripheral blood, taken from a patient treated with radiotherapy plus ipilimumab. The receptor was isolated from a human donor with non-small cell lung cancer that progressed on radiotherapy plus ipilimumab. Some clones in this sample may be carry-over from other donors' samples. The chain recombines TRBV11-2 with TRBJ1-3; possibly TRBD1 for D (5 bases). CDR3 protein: CASSLRGLDLEDTIYF. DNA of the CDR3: TGTGCCAGCAGCCTCCGGGGGTTGGACCTAGAAGACACCATATATTTT.